Following are 22 T cell receptor beta chains from one sample sequenced in a study of T cell responses to AZD1222 COVID-19 vaccine. Profiled with immunoSEQ multiplex PCR; TCRdb holds only in-frame clones, not every one. The sample has approximately 67,000 clones, 89% seen once. Sequenced here: peripheral blood, sampled 28 days after the second AZD1222 dose. These receptors came from an adult who received the AZD1222 COVID-19 vaccine.

The V and J genes are TRBV3-1 (or the pseudogene TRBV3-2) and TRBJ1-2; D gene unclear. The V gene's germline CDR1 is LGHDT and CDR2 YNNKEL (reference sequence). Trimming took off 4 bases at V and 4 bases at J, with 10 bases between the two ends. The CDR3 extends over 13 amino acids. CDR3 amino acids: CASSPGRSYGYTF. DNA of the CDR3: TGTGCCAGCAGCCCCGGCAGGAGCTATGGCTACACCTTC.

The J gene is TRBJ2-3, the V gene TRBV9; 8 bases map to TRBD1. This CDR3 comprises 15 residues. J gave up 6 bases and V 4 bases, and 10 bases lay outside the gene matches. Germline values: CDR1 SGDLS, CDR2 YYNGEE. CDR3 coding DNA: TGTGCCAGCAGCTTGGACAGGGCGGGTTATGATACGCAGTATTTT. It yields the protein CASSLDRAGYDTQYF.

The table lists this clone with a count of one. The chain links TRBV28 to TRBJ1-1; TRBD1 agrees at 9 bases. The germline V gene encodes CDR1 MDHEN and CDR2 SYDVKM. This CDR3 is built from 14 residues. The V and J ends lost 5 bases and 5 bases, in that order; junction bases with no gene match: 6. CDR3 loop: CASSLGQGWTEAFF. DNA of the CDR3: TGTGCCAGCAGTCTTGGACAGGGGTGGACTGAAGCTTTCTTT.

CDR3 amino acids: CASSPEGGGYGYTF. The CDR3 DNA follows: TGCGCCAGCAGCCCGGAGGGCGGCGGCTATGGCTACACCTTC. The chain recombines TRBV5-1 with TRBJ1-2, with D unclear. Germline CDR1 SGHRS, CDR2 YFSETQ. This CDR3 spans 14 amino acids. With 4 bases removed from V and 4 bases from J, the gap between germline ends came to 14 bases. Using reference TRBV5-1 and TRBJ1-2 for the parts outside the CDR3, the full variable domain is KAGVTQTPRYLIKTRGQQVTLSCSPISGHRSVSWYQQTPGQGLQFLFEYFSETQRNKGNFPGRFSGRQFSNSRSEMNVSTLELGDSALYLCASSPEGGGYGYTFGSGTRLTVV.

The gene calls are TRBV29-1 and TRBJ2-2; perhaps TRBD2 as D (5 bases). The CDR3 is 14 amino acids. Germline-derived CDR1 and CDR2 are SQVTM and ANQGSEA. V lost 7 bases and J lost 6, with 18 bases in between. Here the CDR3 reads CSALEASQAGELFF. DNA of the CDR3: TGCAGCGCTTTAGAGGCTAGCCAGGCCGGGGAGCTGTTTTTT.

This chain joins TRBV5-4 and TRBJ1-3; D is unresolved. The germline V gene encodes CDR1 SGHNT and CDR2 YYREEE (reference sequence). The V end was cut by 2 bases, the J end by 0 bases, with 3 bases between. The CDR3 is 13 amino acids. CDR3 amino acids: CASSFNSGNTIYF. The CDR3 DNA reads TGTGCCAGCAGCTTTAACTCTGGAAACACCATATATTTT.

The chain employs TRBV6-6 and TRBJ2-7; maybe TRBD2 (5 bases). V shed 6 bases and J shed 0 bases, with 12 bases lying between them. The CDR3 contains 14 residues. The germline V gene encodes CDR1 MNHNY and CDR2 SVGAGI (reference sequence). The CDR3 reads CASRSDGNSYEQYF. The CDR3 nucleotides read TGTGCCAGCAGGTCCGACGGGAACTCCTACGAGCAGTACTTC.

V is TRBV5-4 and J is TRBJ2-1, with 9 bases lining up with TRBD2. V lost 3 bases, J lost 2 bases, and 6 bases stayed unmatched. Germline CDR1 and CDR2: SGHNT and YYREEE (reference sequence). The CDR3 is made up of 16 amino acids. The CDR3 here is CASSSRLADPYNEQFF. The CDR3, as DNA: TGTGCCAGCAGCTCGAGACTAGCGGACCCCTACAATGAGCAGTTCTTC.

The rearrangement links TRBV11-3 to TRBJ2-2; 7 bases match TRBD2. The germline V gene has CDR1 SGHNT and CDR2 YENEEA. The CDR3 consists of 17 residues. V dropped 3 bases and J dropped 4; count of bases not matched to a gene: 11. The CDR3 here is CASSFGGRRARTGELFF. In nucleotides, the CDR3 is TGTGCCAGCAGCTTCGGCGGGAGACGGGCCCGCACCGGGGAGCTGTTTTTT.

This clone was recorded once. The DNA of the CDR3 is TGTGCCAGCGAGACGGGACTAGCGGGACTCACCGGGGAGCTGTTTTTT. Translating gives CASETGLAGLTGELFF. The chain carries TRBV7-9 and TRBJ2-2; TRBD2 agrees at 13 bases. V lost 8 bases to trimming and J lost 4 bases; unmatched junction nucleotides: 7. CDR3 length: 16 residues. CDR1 is SEHNR and CDR2 is FQNEAQ in the germline V gene (reference sequence).

The gene calls are TRBV21-1 and TRBJ2-1; TRBD2 is taken as the D call from the table, unchecked against the DNA. TRBV21-1 is a pseudogene locus. CDR3 size: 13 residues. The CDR3 nucleotides are TGTGCCAGCAGAGTACGTCCGGACAATGAGCAGTTCTTC. It translates to CASRVRPDNEQFF.

The chain has TRBV10-3 and TRBJ1-5; no reliable D call. The CDR3 totals 16 residues. The V gene lost 0 bases and the J gene lost 6 bases, with 15 bases spanning the gap. CDR1 and CDR2 from the germline V gene are ENHRY and SYGVKD. CDR3 sequence (DNA): TGTGCCATCAGTGAGTCGAGTTTTCGGGGTTTTCAGCCCCAGCATTTT. Translating gives CAISESSFRGFQPQHF.

The rearrangement uses TRBV6-1 and TRBJ1-2, with D unresolved. The CDR3 covers 16 residues. CDR1 MNHNS and CDR2 SASEGT come from the germline V gene. With 0 bases removed from V and 4 bases from J, the gap between germline ends came to 15 bases. The CDR3 DNA follows: TGTGCCAGCAGTGAAGCGCGGCCAAACCGCGGCTATGGCTACACCTTC. Translating gives CASSEARPNRGYGYTF.

The V call is TRBV6-5, the J call TRBJ2-7; 11 bases are shared with TRBD2. This CDR3 is 15 amino acids long. Germline-derived CDR1 and CDR2 are MNHEY and SVGAGI. V lost 5 bases to trimming and J lost 3 bases; unmatched junction nucleotides: 6. Here the CDR3 reads CASSLTSGISYEQYF. As DNA, the CDR3 is TGTGCCAGCAGTCTGACTAGCGGGATAAGCTACGAGCAGTACTTC.

The chain couples TRBV6-5 to TRBJ2-5; 9 bases align to TRBD2. V trimming: 2 bases; J trimming: 5 bases; junction bases outside the gene matches: 6. The CDR3 contains 15 residues. Germline CDR1 MNHEY, CDR2 SVGAGI. Here the CDR3 reads CASSYLREGLETQYF. CDR3 in DNA: TGTGCCAGCAGTTACCTGCGGGAGGGCCTGGAGACCCAGTACTTC.

This CDR3 is CASSLALSHEQYF. The CDR3 DNA follows: TGCGCCAGCAGCTTGGCCCTAAGCCACGAGCAGTACTTC. The J gene is TRBJ2-7, the V gene TRBV5-1; D remains unclear. V was trimmed by 0 bases and J by 5 bases, leaving 9 bases between them. The CDR3 length is 13 residues. Germline V gene lookup returns CDR1 SGHRS and CDR2 YFSETQ.

This clone was counted a single time. The chain combines TRBV4-3 with TRBJ2-2; 9 bases are a match to TRBD2. The CDR3 sequence is 16 residues long. V gave up 7 bases and J gave up 3 bases; unmatched junction bases: 9. Germline CDR1 LGHNA, CDR2 YSLEER. The CDR3 loop is CASKPATSGYTGELFF. CDR3 DNA: TGCGCCAGCAAGCCCGCGACTAGCGGTTACACCGGGGAGCTGTTTTTT.

The chain joins TRBV18 to TRBJ1-6; tentative D call: TRBD1 (6 bases). Germline CDR1 and CDR2: KGHSH and LQKENI. V was cut by 3 bases and J by 7 bases, with 13 bases left in between. This CDR3 region has 15 residues. CDR3 DNA: TGTGCCAGCTCACCCCCCTGGGGGGCGAATTCACCCCTCCACTTT. This translates into CASSPPWGANSPLHF.

This clone was detected a few times. The V gene is TRBV5-1, the J gene TRBJ1-1; D is unclear. Germline V gene data show CDR1 as SGHRS and CDR2 as YFSETQ. Trimming took off 0 bases at V and 0 bases at J, with 6 bases between the two ends. The CDR3 contains 14 residues. CDR3: CASSLEEVNTEAFF. The CDR3 nucleotides read TGCGCCAGCAGCTTGGAGGAGGTGAACACTGAAGCTTTCTTT.

This clone has only a few counts. CDR3 nucleotide sequence: TGTGCCAGTCAGGGCAGGGTCAACAATGAGCAGTTCTTC. Its protein product is CASQGRVNNEQFF. This chain joins TRBV12-3 or TRBV12-4 and TRBJ2-1; possibly TRBD1 for D (5 bases). Trimming took off 9 bases at V and 5 bases at J, with 14 bases between the two ends. The length of the CDR3 is 13 residues.

Of note for this clone: A read error is likely, as this CDR3 ends without the conserved phenylalanine or tryptophan. The DNA is omitted, as the CDR3 cannot be located on it reliably, and the CDR3 follows TCRdb's listing. V gene TRBV4-2 combines with J gene TRBJ1-2. The CDR3 is 12 amino acids in total, end residues counted. CDR1 and CDR2 from the germline V gene are LGHNA and YNFKEQ. CDR3 sequence: CASSQEGAGRVL.

The chain uses TRBV3-1 (or the pseudogene TRBV3-2) and TRBJ1-1; no reliable D call. The CDR3 is 14 amino acids. Germline CDR1 reads LGHDT; CDR2 reads YNNKEL (reference sequence). Trimming pared 8 bases from V and 5 bases from J, leaving 18 bases between. The CDR3 here is CASSPLLGETEAFF. CDR3 DNA: TGTGCCAGCTCCCCCCTGTTGGGAGAGACTGAAGCTTTCTTT.